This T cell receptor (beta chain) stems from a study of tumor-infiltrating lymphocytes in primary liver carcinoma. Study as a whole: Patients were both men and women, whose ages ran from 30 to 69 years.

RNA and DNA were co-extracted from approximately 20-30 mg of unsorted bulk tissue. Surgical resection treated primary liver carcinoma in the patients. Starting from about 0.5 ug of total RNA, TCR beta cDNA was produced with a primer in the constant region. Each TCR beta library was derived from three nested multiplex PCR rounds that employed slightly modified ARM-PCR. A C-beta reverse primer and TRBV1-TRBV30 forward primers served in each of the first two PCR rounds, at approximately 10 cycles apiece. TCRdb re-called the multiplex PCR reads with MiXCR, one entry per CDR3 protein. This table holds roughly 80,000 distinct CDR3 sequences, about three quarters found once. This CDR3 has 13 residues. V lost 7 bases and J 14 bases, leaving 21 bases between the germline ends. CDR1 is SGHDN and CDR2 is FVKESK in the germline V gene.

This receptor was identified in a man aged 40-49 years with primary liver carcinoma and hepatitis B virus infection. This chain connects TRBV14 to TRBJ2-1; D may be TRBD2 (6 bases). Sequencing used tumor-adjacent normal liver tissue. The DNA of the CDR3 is TGTGCCAGCAACCGAGACTGGGGGGTGACAAAGTTCTTC. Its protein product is CASNRDWGVTKFF.